The 19 T cell receptor beta chains below come from one sample, sequenced in a study of shared clonotypes between healthy human individuals. Generated by immunoSEQ multiplex PCR, the TCRdb table keeps only in-frame clones and is missing some. The sample yields about 2 million clones, 95% seen once. Sequencing input: naive CD4+ T cells sorted from blood. Described subset: CD45RA+ positively selected. These TCRs come from a man younger than 35 in good health.

This chain joins TRBV4-3 and TRBJ2-7; 8 bases match TRBD1. Per the germline V gene, CDR1 is LGHNA and CDR2 is YSLEER. V lost 4 bases, J lost 4 bases, and 9 bases stayed unmatched. CDR3 length equals 15 residues. The chain's CDR3 is CASSLQGGPNYEQYF. CDR3 DNA: TGCGCCAGCAGCCTACAGGGGGGCCCTAATTACGAGCAGTACTTC.

V usage is TRBV25-1 and J usage is TRBJ1-2; D unclear. Deletions cut 6 bases from V and 5 bases from J, with 13 bases between. This CDR3 has 13 residues. From germline, CDR1 is MGHDK and CDR2 SYGVNS. The CDR3 region has the DNA TGTGCCAGCAGCAAACGGGGAGAGTATGGCTACACCTTC. Translation gives CASSKRGEYGYTF.

This clone appeared once. The rearrangement links TRBV21-1 to TRBJ1-1. TRBV21-1 is assigned pseudogene status. The CDR3 has 12 amino acids. DNA for the CDR3: TGTGCCAGCAGCAACAGGGACCCTGAAGCTTTCTTT. Residues: CASSNRDPEAFF.

V and J are TRBV4-3 and TRBJ1-3; TRBD1 might be the D (6 bases). Looked up from germline, CDR1 is LGHNA and CDR2 is YSLEER. V was clipped by 1 base and J by 7 bases, with 20 bases between them. The CDR3 contains 17 residues. CDR3 sequence reads: CASSQGASTSGGNTIYF. CDR3 nucleotide sequence: TGCGCCAGCAGCCAAGGGGCTTCTACATCGGGGGGCAACACCATATATTTT.

This chain links TRBV6-1 with TRBJ1-2; TRBD1 matches 9 bases. V gave up 0 bases and J gave up 8 bases; unmatched junction bases: 7. The CDR3 has 15 amino acids. Per germline, CDR1 MNHNS and CDR2 SASEGT. The CDR3 DNA follows: TGTGCCAGCAGTGAAGCGCTCGGGACAGGGAAGGGCTACACCTTC. It translates to CASSEALGTGKGYTF.

The chain carries TRBV7-2 and TRBJ2-5; 10 bases map to TRBD1. This CDR3 has 16 amino acids. With 1 base clipped from V and 0 bases from J, the junction kept 2 bases outside the gene matches. Germline loops: CDR1 SGHTA, CDR2 FQGNSA. The CDR3 DNA sequence: TGTGCCAGCAGCTTAGGACAGGGGGCAAACCAAGAGACCCAGTACTTC. It is translated as CASSLGQGANQETQYF.

The rearrangement uses TRBV27 and TRBJ2-1; TRBD2 matches at 11 bases. Per germline, CDR1 MNHEY and CDR2 SMNVEV (reference sequence). V lost 5 bases, J lost 6 bases, and 3 bases stayed unmatched. This CDR3 has 14 amino acids. The CDR3, as DNA: TGTGCCAGCAGTCTGGGACTAGCGGTCAATGAGCAGTTCTTC. This sequence encodes CASSLGLAVNEQFF.

CDR3 sequence (DNA): TGTGCTAGTGGTTTAATCGGTCTCGGCGGGGACATTCAGTACTTC. This translates into CASGLIGLGGDIQYF. J is TRBJ2-4 and V is TRBV12-5; TRBD2 is a possible D gene (6 bases). This CDR3 spans 15 amino acids. Germline V gene lookup returns CDR1 LGHNT and CDR2 FRNRAP. Trimming shortened V by 3 bases and J by 8 bases, and 17 bases separated the two germline ends.

The V and J genes are TRBV5-4 and TRBJ2-5; 11 bases match TRBD2. The junction had 8 bases not matched to a gene; V was cut back by 2 bases and J by 2 bases. Germline V lookup: CDR1 SGHNT, CDR2 YYREEE (reference sequence). The CDR3 consists of 17 residues. The CDR3 loop reads CASSFRLAGLGQETQYF. In DNA form, the CDR3 reads TGTGCCAGCAGCTTTAGACTAGCGGGGTTGGGGCAAGAGACCCAGTACTTC.

This clone was counted a single time. This chain joins TRBV30 and TRBJ1-3; the D is unclear. V lost 2 bases to trimming and J lost 2 bases, with 7 bases between them. This CDR3 has 13 amino acids. CDR1 is GTSNPN, CDR2 SVGIG, per germline (reference sequence). This CDR3 is CAWSMATGNTIYF. CDR3 bases: TGTGCCTGGAGTATGGCAACTGGAAACACCATATATTTT. Drawing the rest from reference TRBV30 and TRBJ1-3, the complete variable domain is SQTIHQWPATLVQPVGSPLSLECTVEGTSNPNLYWYRQAAGRGLQLLFYSVGIGQISSEVPQNLSASRPQDRQFILSSKKLLLSDSGFYLCAWSMATGNTIYFGEGSWLTVV.

The chain combines TRBV10-3 with TRBJ2-7, with D possibly TRBD1 on 6 matching bases. CDR3 length equals 12 residues. Trimming shortened V by 9 bases and J by 0 bases, and 9 bases separated the two germline ends. Germline loops: CDR1 ENHRY, CDR2 SYGVKD. The CDR3 DNA is TGTGCCATTGAGGACAGCTCCTACGAGCAGTACTTC. It codes for CAIEDSSYEQYF.

The chain's CDR3 is CASSLDRGSNQPQHF. The CDR3 DNA is TGTGCCAGCAGCTTAGACAGGGGAAGCAATCAGCCCCAGCATTTT. The rearrangement joins TRBV7-9 to TRBJ1-5; TRBD1 matches at 7 bases. Germline V lookup: CDR1 SEHNR, CDR2 FQNEAQ (reference sequence). The trim removed 1 base at V and 1 base at J, leaving 1 base unmatched. CDR3 length: 15 amino acids. Variable domain in full (rest from reference TRBV7-9 and TRBJ1-5): DTGVSQNPRHKITKRGQNVTFRCDPISEHNRLYWYRQTLGQGPEFLTYFQNEAQLEKSRLLSDRFSAERPKGSFSTLEIQRTEQGDSAMYLCASSLDRGSNQPQHFGDGTRLSIL.

The gene calls are TRBV5-4 and TRBJ2-5, with 7 bases lining up with TRBD1. This CDR3 has 15 amino acids. V lost 4 bases, J lost 5 bases, and 11 bases stayed unmatched. CDR1 is SGHNT, CDR2 YYREEE, per germline (reference sequence). The CDR3, as DNA: TGTGCCAGCAGCCGAGGGGGCTGGGGGAAGGAGACCCAGTACTTC. The encoded protein is CASSRGGWGKETQYF.

The rearrangement links TRBV30 to TRBJ2-4; TRBD2 might be the D (5 bases). Germline V gene lookup returns CDR1 GTSNPN and CDR2 SVGIG (reference sequence). CDR3 length: 12 residues. Trimming cost V 5 bases and J 5 bases, with 10 bases left between them. The CDR3 sequence is CAWSPGENIQYF. DNA for the CDR3: TGTGCCTGGTCGCCCGGGGAAAACATTCAGTACTTC.

V usage is TRBV27 and J usage is TRBJ1-2; perhaps TRBD1 as D (5 bases). The ends were cut back, 0 bases at V and 2 bases at J, with 7 bases in the middle. Germline V CDR1 and CDR2: MNHEY, SMNVEV (reference sequence). This CDR3 is 14 amino acids long. Here the CDR3 DNA reads TGTGCCAGCAGTTTATCCGACAGCAACTATGGCTACACCTTC. Translated, it gives CASSLSDSNYGYTF.

The chain employs TRBV28 and TRBJ2-1; TRBD2 might be the D (6 bases). The V end was cut by 2 bases, the J end by 5 bases, with 22 bases between. CDR3 length: 18 residues. Germline V lookup: CDR1 MDHEN, CDR2 SYDVKM. The CDR3 here is CASSLRLRENKLDNEQFF. As DNA, the CDR3 is TGTGCCAGCAGTTTAAGACTTCGGGAGAACAAGCTGGACAATGAGCAGTTCTTC. The variable domain in full, with the rest retrieved from reference TRBV28 and TRBJ2-1, is DVKVTQSSRYLVKRTGEKVFLECVQDMDHENMFWYRQDPGLGLRLIYFSYDVKMKEKGDIPEGYSVSREKKERFSLILESASTNQTSMYLCASSLRLRENKLDNEQFFGPGTRLTVL.

The genes are TRBV6-1 and TRBJ1-4; D unresolved. Per germline, CDR1 MNHNS and CDR2 SASEGT. The CDR3 contains 15 residues. V was trimmed by 2 bases and J by 6 bases, leaving 13 bases between them. DNA for the CDR3: TGTGCCAGCAGTGAAATGGGAGGGCAGGATGAAAAACTGTTTTTT. It translates to CASSEMGGQDEKLFF.

The V call is TRBV29-1, the J call TRBJ2-7; 8 nucleotides agree with TRBD2. After removal of 6 bases from V and 5 bases from J, the junction contained 3 bases not matched to a gene. CDR3 length equals 11 residues. Germline V gene sequence: CDR1 SQVTM, CDR2 ANQGSEA. The CDR3 here is CSVSGGDEQYF. The CDR3 coding sequence is TGCAGCGTGTCCGGGGGGGACGAGCAGTACTTC.

This clone has more than one count but fewer than ten. The rearrangement uses TRBV5-1 and TRBJ1-2; D call uncertain. Between the trimmed V and J ends, which lost 4 bases and 4 bases, there was a span of 26 bases. Germline CDR1 SGHRS, CDR2 YFSETQ. This CDR3 region has 18 residues. Written as DNA, the CDR3 is TGCGCCAGCAGCGAGGAGTTAGCCCTGCGTTTTGGGCGCTATGGCTACACCTTC. Protein: CASSEELALRFGRYGYTF.